This paragraph covers one T cell receptor beta chain sequence. Antigen unknown. This specimen comes from a study of response to subunit inactivated influenza vaccine. The V segment lost 5 bases and the J segment 6 bases; nucleotides outside the gene matches: 6. Germline V gene lookup returns CDR1 PRHDT and CDR2 FYEKMQ (reference sequence). CDR3 length: 13 amino acids. Overall study findings and caveats: The authors suggested that every seasonal influenza vaccination recruits few new T cells.

In TCRdb, the RT-PCR reads were re-called with MiXCR into one record per CDR3 protein. The table includes about 480,000 distinct CDR3 sequences, roughly 13% detected once. The TCR sequence derives from a man aged 50-60 years who received an inactivated influenza vaccine. The chain has TRBV13 and TRBJ2-7; 8 bases line up with TRBD1. The sample in question was PBMCs from blood, obtained more than 35 days after vaccination. The CDR3 here is CASSQDRGSEQYF. The CDR3 DNA is TGTGCCAGCAGCCAAGACAGGGGCAGCGAGCAGTACTTC.